The following is a T cell receptor beta chain sequence with its context. Its antigen specificity is not known. The sample holds no much larger clone one base away, and base qualities are not on file. The data were taken from a study of cytomegalovirus exposure and HLA in healthy donors (dated by TCRdb to the late 2010s). Some background on the complete study: In an earlier analysis of 587 of the donors, 276 Gb of sequence data and 117 million unique TCR beta sequences from 180 million or so T cells were reported. Roughly 300 gigabases of sequencing data and 78 million or so unique TCR sequences were included in an early release covering roughly 600 HLA-typed donors. Among the roughly 400 genotyped donors, approximately 81% belonged to the genetic ancestry cluster associated with self-reported Caucasian donors. The study aimed to test whether cataloging public T cell receptors could reveal signatures of past pathogen exposure. The study profiled the T cell repertoires of around 700 subjects by immunosequencing and related them to cytomegalovirus serostatus. In addition to the first cohort of several hundred subjects, a separate validation cohort of 120 different subjects was used. The study combined high-throughput TCR immunosequencing, statistical association of individual TCRs with disease status, and machine learning to predict cytomegalovirus infection status. A later analysis re-examined previously published TCR beta repertoires from 500 to 700 donors and added high-resolution HLA genotyping to investigate patterns of TCR occurrence. Rather than using new phenotypic data, the later analysis identified candidate immune exposures from TCR beta sequences and from how often those sequences occurred across donors. An earlier analysis of around 640 of the donors used high-throughput TCR beta sequencing to judge whether each TCR beta V gene segment behaved as functional or pseudogenic. Alongside the repertoire data, information on donor age, sex, ethnicity and CMV serostatus was compiled. A later genetic analysis took genome-wide SNP genotypes for about three fifths of the roughly 700 donors and used that subset as a discovery cohort. Every repertoire in the discovery cohort had been generated on one and the same sequencing platform. Class I and class II HLA loci were covered by the typing at four-digit resolution. The number of typed donors differed by locus: about 620-640 for A, B, C, DRB1 and DQB1; 522 for DQA1; about 600 for DPA1; and around 490 for DPB1. Roughly five DR-DQ haplotypes were handled as single units for association and clustering because linkage in the cohort was strong. Among about 360 genotyped donors of the cohort, an average of around 240,000 unique TCR beta nucleotide sequences were sequenced per donor, roughly a sixth of them non-productive.

The study at large found these results: In an earlier analysis of some 500 of the donors, most TCR beta V segments were observed in productive rearrangements about 90% or about 30% of the time, broadly matching IMGT annotations. Linkage disequilibrium might explain the correlated functional status among segregating V segments, but an unknown experimental factor could not be ruled out. A further reported finding was that TCR beta sequences accurately predicted the HLA-A and HLA-B alleles for most subjects in the first cohort. A later analysis associated 16,951 TCR beta sequences with specific HLA alleles at a false discovery rate of 0.05. A later genetic analysis reported fewer N-insertions in productive TCRs among donors in an Asian-associated ancestry cluster than the roughly 620-donor mean. It was suggested by the authors that the approach could potentially be generalized to other disease states and immunological phenotypes. The sequencing pipeline was judged likely to have produced a cluster of highly shared sequence variants as a technical artifact. Most CMV-associated TCR beta chains appeared to be HLA-restricted in a later analysis, and the HLA associations seemed to be driven largely by CMV exposure. According to a later analysis, TCR association rates differed among HLA loci, with DRB1 alleles showing the most associated TCRs and HLA-C alleles showing the fewest. The only immune exposure information available for the cohort was CMV serostatus. Presence/absence analyses assumed roughly uniform sequencing depth across donors, an assumption that may not hold. V-gene and J-gene trimming of TCR beta chains was associated with a missense DCLRE1C variant in a later genetic analysis, and the association was replicated in an independent cohort. Only TCR beta chains were sequenced in this cohort, and the absence of alpha or paired-chain data limited detectable features. Most TCR sequences were observed very rarely across donors, whereas some public TCRs were present in many individuals. In a later analysis, several top co-occurrence clusters were reported to appear linked to parvovirus B19, influenza, CMV and Epstein-Barr virus. Strong co-occurrence of HLA alleles, especially DR and DQ, made assigning TCR associations to individual alleles difficult. The study gave a list of under 200 TCR beta chains associated with cytomegalovirus. Because counts were too low, about 18 rarely observed V segments, including chromosome 9 orphons, were left out of the earlier analysis of about 500 of the donors. The classifier was reported to diagnose cytomegalovirus status with high specificity and sensitivity in both the original cohort and the validation cohort. Compared with equally common non-associated chains, HLA-associated TCR beta chains in a later analysis were more clonally expanded and had lower generation probabilities. Because HLA typing was missing for some donors at each locus, association tests included only the typed subset. In vitro tests confirmed that a few of the cytomegalovirus-associated TCR beta chains recognize cytomegalovirus antigens.

The cohort comprised some 730 healthy bone marrow donors. At the time of sampling, every cohort member was nominally healthy, though immune exposures that went unrecorded were likely present. The donor was CMV seronegative and was included in the group of 352 seronegative cohort members. A peripheral blood sample was provided by each donor, and peripheral blood mononuclear cells were used for TCR beta sequencing. The Qiagen DNeasy Blood Extraction Kit was used to extract genomic DNA from the blood cell samples. Library method: the immunoSEQ multiplex PCR assay. A mixture of 60 forward primers for TCR Vbeta segments and 13 reverse primers for TCR Jbeta segments was used in the multiplex PCR. A multiplex PCR assay on genomic DNA amplified the CDR3 region of rearranged TCR beta genes. The Illumina HiSeq System was used to sequence the amplified TCR beta libraries as 87-base-pair reads. As for the original processing: A later analysis tallied roughly 80 million unique TCR beta chains across the approximately 670 repertoires, and 10 million to 11 million of those chains were shared by two or more donors. Raw reads were error-corrected and collapsed into unique sequences with a nearest-neighbor algorithm that merged closely related sequences to remove PCR and sequencing errors. To assign V, D and J gene segments, CDR3 sequences were aligned to IMGT reference sequences. For a sequence to be retained, a match of at least six nucleotides was required to both a V gene segment and a J gene segment. Rearrangements were classified as productive when the CDR3 lacked stop codons and remained in frame with V and J, and all other rearrangements were classified as non-productive. Following IMGT convention, CDR3 was defined as the stretch from the second conserved V-encoded cysteine up to the conserved J-encoded phenylalanine. The earlier analysis of some 550 of the donors excluded any sequence lacking an unambiguous match to a single V gene segment. An earlier analysis of fewer than 750 of the donors classified V segments as functional when productive rearrangements were above 56.7% and as segregating when the standard deviation between donors was above 5%. A statistical classification framework was developed to diagnose cytomegalovirus status using the catalog of TCR beta chain sequences. A later analysis assigned V and J genes by comparing TCR nucleotide sequences with IMGT/GENE-DB human TR gene sequences. Using the TCRdist pipeline, a later analysis assigned CDR3 sequences along with most-parsimonious VDJ recombination scenarios. A later analysis defined each TCR beta chain by its CDR3 amino acid sequence plus V-gene family, and excluded reads lacking a unique V-gene family. To address suspected cross-contamination and a sequencing artifact, a later analysis removed 550 to 750 highly shared, low-generation-probability nucleotide sequences. In a later analysis, a clonal expansion index for each public chain was calculated from normalized within-repertoire ranks of inferred template counts. In a later analysis, generation probabilities were computed using a VDJ recombination model fitted to out-of-frame rearrangements, and the results were checked against IGoR. Hypergeometric tests were used in a later analysis to score TCR-TCR, TCR-HLA and TCR-CMV co-occurrence, with a repertoire-size bias correction applied to the TCR pairs. To estimate false discovery rates, a later analysis permuted the HLA or CMV assignments 20 times. A later analysis grouped co-occurring TCRs with DBSCAN, adding TCRdist sequence similarity when clustering within HLA-allele-positive subsets. Co-occurrence clustering excluded repertoires with fewer than 30,000 or more than 120,000 public chains, plus five with anomalous nucleotide sharing. Drawn from immuneACCESS, this table holds only the in-frame rearrangements with V and J called that TCRdb kept. Clones are partly lost; checked studies trace under half to an unresolved V gene and leave the rest unexplained. That table is the source of V, J and clone size, and D and trimming were worked out from the DNA. The table for this sample lists hundreds of thousands of clones; around 80% of them were counted only once. In total, the top ten clones hold 0.6% to 0.65% of the sample.

The specimen was PBMCs. The TCR sequence derives from a man aged 18 to 29 in good health and CMV-seronegative.

The DNA reads TGTGCCACCATCAGGACAGGGGCCCATGAGCAGTTCTTC. This is translated as CATIRTGAHEQFF. The rearranged segments are TRBV6-5 and TRBJ2-1; 9 of the junction bases match TRBD1. The junction shows trimming of 10 bases on V and 8 bases on J, and the gene matches do not reach 9 bases of it. Based on the germline V gene, the CDR1 and CDR2 sequences are MNHEY and SVGAGI. The CDR3, from cysteine to phenylalanine, totals 13 residues. Just CDR3 DNA is preserved here, 39 bases in frame from base 1.